A selection of T cell receptor beta chains follows, all from one sample in a study of T-cell memory formation after mild COVID-19. TCRdb re-called the 5' RACE reads with MiXCR, one entry per CDR3 protein. The sample has approximately 42,000 distinct CDR3 sequences; 6% to 7% are singletons. The sequenced material came from PBMCs or a T cell subset sorted from them (not recorded which). The receptor source for this set is an adult who had mild COVID-19 (a few samples of this study predate the infection). Cell type and time point are not known. CDR3s include the opening cysteine and the closing phenylalanine or tryptophan. D genes are given only for firm matches. Clone size is given for some rows only: seen once, a few or many times, or a class if the clone is expanded.

V	J	D	size	CDR3	DNA
TRBV5-6	TRBJ1-6	TRBD1	many	CASSLLTGKGSPLHF	TGTGCCAGCAGCTTGCTGACAGGGAAGGGTTCACCCCTCCACTTT
TRBV12-3/TRBV12-4	TRBJ1-6	.	.	CASSLGGLGNSPLHF	TGTGCCAGCAGTTTAGGAGGGTTAGGTAATTCACCCCTCCACTTT
TRBV9	TRBJ2-1	.	many	CASSVVVVRSGTQRNEQFF	TGTGCCAGCAGCGTAGTAGTTGTGAGGTCAGGGACCCAAAGGAATGAGCAGTTCTTC
TRBV12-3/TRBV12-4	TRBJ2-3	.	many	CASSYRGLTDTQYF	TGTGCCAGCAGTTACAGGGGACTGACAGATACGCAGTATTTT
TRBV2	TRBJ1-2	.	few	CASKREINYGYTF	TGTGCCAGCAAGAGGGAAATTAACTATGGCTACACCTTC
TRBV4-2	TRBJ2-7	.	many	CASSQGGGSTYEQYF	TGTGCCAGCAGCCAGGGGGGCGGGAGTACCTACGAGCAGTACTTC
TRBV6-5	TRBJ2-7	.	medium-sized	CASTVIGSYEQYF	TGTGCCAGCACTGTTATAGGGTCCTACGAGCAGTACTTC
TRBV9	TRBJ2-3	TRBD1	few	CASSVGGQGAGDTQYF	TGTGCCAGCAGCGTCGGAGGACAGGGGGCAGGTGATACGCAGTATTTT
TRBV24-1	TRBJ2-6	TRBD1	.	CATSEPRGLGANVLTF	TGTGCCACCAGTGAGCCCAGGGGGCTTGGGGCCAACGTCCTGACTTTC
TRBV2	TRBJ2-1	TRBD2	.	CASSVAGVIHEQFF	TGTGCCAGCAGTGTAGCGGGAGTTATCCATGAGCAGTTCTTC
TRBV5-5	TRBJ2-2	.	.	CASSFRQANTGELFF	TGTGCCAGCAGCTTCAGGCAAGCGAACACCGGGGAGCTGTTTTTT
TRBV19	TRBJ2-6	.	.	CASSIFDTNSGANVLTF	TGTGCCAGTAGTATCTTCGACACCAACTCTGGGGCCAACGTCCTGACTTTC
TRBV29-1	TRBJ2-5	.	many	CSVAQSHHQETQYF	TGCAGCGTTGCCCAATCACATCACCAAGAGACCCAGTACTTC
TRBV11-3	TRBJ2-1	TRBD2	many	CASSLVAGELGEQFF	TGTGCCAGCAGCTTGGTAGCGGGAGAGTTAGGCGAGCAGTTCTTC
TRBV4-1	TRBJ1-2	.	.	CASSQPGRNYGYTF	TGCGCCAGCAGCCAACCGGGACGGAACTATGGCTACACCTTC
TRBV3-1	TRBJ2-5	.	.	CASSQAGAQGETQYF	TGTGCCAGCAGCCAAGCCGGGGCTCAGGGGGAGACCCAGTACTTC
TRBV6-5	TRBJ1-5	.	many	CASSSGLGFMSNQPQHF	TGTGCCAGCAGTAGCGGCCTTGGTTTTATGAGCAATCAGCCCCAGCATTTT
TRBV9	TRBJ2-1	TRBD2	many	CASSKSGTSGRARSYNEQFF	TGTGCCAGCAGCAAAAGCGGGACTAGCGGGAGGGCCAGGTCCTACAATGAGCAGTTCTTC
TRBV7-2	TRBJ2-6	.	few	CASSLSGQRANVLTF	TGTGCCAGCAGCTTATCCGGGCAGAGGGCCAACGTCCTGACTTTC
TRBV30	TRBJ2-3	TRBD1	.	CAWSKTGSRADTQYF	TGTGCCTGGAGCAAGACAGGGTCGAGGGCAGATACGCAGTATTTT
TRBV15	TRBJ1-1	.	few	CATSSGLNTEAFF	TGTGCCACCAGCTCAGGCCTGAACACTGAAGCTTTCTTT
TRBV5-1	TRBJ1-6	TRBD1	.	CASSQDRGINSPLHF	TGCGCCAGCAGCCAGGACAGGGGGATTAATTCACCCCTCCACTTT
TRBV28	TRBJ2-7	TRBD2	few	CASSPRGGGSYEQYF	TGTGCCAGCAGCCCCCGGGGGGGAGGTTCCTACGAGCAGTACTTC
TRBV11-2	TRBJ1-1	.	.	CASSFGSSGTEAFF	TGTGCCAGCAGCTTCGGCTCCTCGGGCACTGAAGCTTTCTTT
TRBV30	TRBJ2-7	.	many	CAWRQEANSYEQYF	TGTGCCTGGAGACAGGAAGCAAACTCTTACGAGCAGTACTTC
TRBV5-1	TRBJ2-3	.	.	CASGQGANPRSTDTQYF	TGCGCCAGTGGTCAGGGAGCCAACCCGAGGAGCACAGATACGCAGTATTTT
TRBV15	TRBJ2-2	TRBD1	.	CATERRQGNTGELFF	TGTGCCACCGAGAGGCGACAGGGGAACACCGGGGAGCTGTTTTTT
TRBV12-3/TRBV12-4	TRBJ2-1	TRBD1	many	CASSLAGDRGHNEQFF	TGTGCCAGCAGTTTAGCGGGAGACAGGGGCCACAATGAGCAGTTCTTC
TRBV4-1	TRBJ2-3	TRBD1	.	CASSQRTTGGRTDTQYF	TGCGCCAGCAGCCAAAGAACCACAGGGGGCCGGACAGATACGCAGTATTTT
TRBV19	TRBJ2-5	TRBD2	few	CASSRTSGRLMETQYF	TGTGCCAGTAGTAGGACTAGCGGGAGGTTGATGGAGACCCAGTACTTC
TRBV4-3	TRBJ1-6	.	.	CASSRKTADNSPLHF	TGCGCCAGCAGCCGAAAGACAGCAGATAATTCACCCCTCCACTTT
TRBV18	TRBJ2-5	.	many	CASSPPYPQAETQYF	TGTGCCAGCTCACCACCCTACCCACAAGCAGAGACCCAGTACTTC
TRBV27	TRBJ1-1	.	many	CASRTGNTEAFF	TGTGCCAGCAGGACGGGGAACACTGAAGCTTTCTTT
TRBV5-4	TRBJ1-1	TRBD1	.	CASSLGTPGQGGTEAFF	TGTGCCAGCAGCTTGGGGACTCCGGGACAGGGGGGTACTGAAGCTTTCTTT
TRBV6-5	TRBJ2-2	.	many	CASSYAAANTGELFF	TGTGCCAGCAGTTACGCGGCGGCGAACACCGGGGAGCTGTTTTTT
TRBV5-1	TRBJ1-2	.	.	CASSPSNKNYGYTF	TGCGCCAGCAGCCCCTCTAACAAAAACTATGGCTACACCTTC
TRBV18	TRBJ1-4	.	.	CASSPGQNTHSTNEKLFF	TGTGCCAGCTCACCCGGACAGAACACCCATTCAACTAATGAAAAACTGTTTTTT
TRBV20-1	TRBJ1-2	.	few	CSARDWDRVYGYTF	TGCAGTGCTAGAGATTGGGATAGGGTCTATGGCTACACCTTC
TRBV7-8	TRBJ2-1	TRBD2	many	CASSLAHSGLAASDEQFF	TGTGCCAGCAGCTTAGCCCACTCGGGACTAGCGGCGTCTGATGAGCAGTTCTTC
TRBV24-1	TRBJ1-2	TRBD1	once	CATSDSITGGIYGYTF	TGTGCCACCAGTGATTCGATTACAGGGGGCATCTATGGCTACACCTTC
TRBV12-3/TRBV12-4	TRBJ2-7	TRBD1	.	CASSLRGRRDEQYF	TGTGCCAGCAGTTTAAGGGGGCGGCGGGACGAGCAGTACTTC
TRBV10-3	TRBJ2-7	TRBD1	many	CAIQGAADYEQYF	TGTGCCATCCAGGGGGCTGCTGACTACGAGCAGTACTTC
TRBV6-2/TRBV6-3	TRBJ2-1	TRBD2	.	CASSYREEGYNEQFF	TGTGCCAGCAGCTACCGGGAGGAGGGCTACAATGAGCAGTTCTTC
TRBV7-6	TRBJ1-6	.	few	CASSAVEGSGSPLHF	TGTGCCAGCAGCGCTGTGGAGGGGTCGGGGTCACCCCTCCACTTT
TRBV6-5	TRBJ2-5	.	many	CASSSPGGVQETQYF	TGTGCCAGCAGTTCACCAGGAGGGGTACAAGAGACCCAGTACTTC
TRBV18	TRBJ1-4	TRBD1	few	CASSPGQSHEKLFF	TGTGCCAGCTCCCCGGGACAGAGCCACGAAAAACTGTTTTTT